The sequence of this T cell receptor (beta chain) was determined in a study of human T cells and chemical hapten exposure. Background on the study: Patch tests delivered 0.01% DPC to the upper back and were evaluated at 6 days.

Single cDNA molecules in the library carried unique molecular identifiers attached during preparation. TCRdb re-derived calls from the RACE reads in MiXCR, one entry per CDR3 protein. The profile shows tens of thousands of distinct CDR3 sequences, roughly 9.2% of them singletons. V lost 5 bases to trimming and J lost 4 bases; unmatched junction nucleotides: 7. The CDR3 loop spans 15 amino acids. Per germline, CDR1 SGHTA and CDR2 FQGNSA. Time point defined: patch test 1, 2 weeks after DPC sensitization. The treatment was: therapeutic diphenylcyclopropenone sensitization with weekly scalp DPC. This clonotype has just a few counts. What it binds is not known. Regarding the study as a whole: Significantly more large CDR3 similarity clusters arose among expanded TCRs than among controls.

This chain connects TRBV7-2 to TRBJ1-4; 7 bases match TRBD1. The sample consisted of whole blood, taken in connection with sensitization to the hapten diphenylcyclopropenone (DPC). The sequence was collected from a woman between 40 and 55 years old with alopecia areata. Some clones in this sample may be carry-over from other donors' samples. For the CDR3, the DNA is TGTGCCAGCAGCCGCCGACAGGGTAATAATGAAAAACTGTTTTTT. This codes for CASSRRQGNNEKLFF.